Included here is one T cell receptor (beta chain) sequence, with context. The J segment lost 4 bases and the V segment lost 5 bases, leaving 16 bases of the junction unmatched. The CDR3 sequence is 18 residues long. The germline CDR1 and CDR2 sequences are LGHDT and YNNKEL (reference sequence). Methods used by the authors: Reference gene primer amplification in the assay estimated nucleated cell counts. TCRdb's copy holds only in-frame clones and misses some; the assay was immunoSEQ multiplex PCR. D and trimming come from the DNA, and the V and J calls and clone size come from that table. The data contain around 260,000 clones, around 90% of them singletons. This sample is drawn from a study of blood T cell repertoires in COVID-19. Study summary: Collection of acute and convalescent COVID-19 samples took place in the United States, Italy and Spain. Sample material is recorded as cDNA or gDNA derived from T cells, B-cell-depleted T cells, or PBMCs.

Participants were placed into cohorts based on the clinical history they reported. The chain couples TRBV3-1 (or the pseudogene TRBV3-2) to TRBJ1-4, with TRBD1 identical over 7 bases. The receptor was derived from a woman aged 30 to 39 who had recovered from COVID-19. Sequencing was carried out using PBMCs or T cells enriched from blood (not recorded which). The CDR3 coding sequence is TGTGCCAGCAGCGAATCCCAGTGGAGGGGGCAGGTTAATGAAAAACTGTTTTTT. Residues: CASSESQWRGQVNEKLFF.